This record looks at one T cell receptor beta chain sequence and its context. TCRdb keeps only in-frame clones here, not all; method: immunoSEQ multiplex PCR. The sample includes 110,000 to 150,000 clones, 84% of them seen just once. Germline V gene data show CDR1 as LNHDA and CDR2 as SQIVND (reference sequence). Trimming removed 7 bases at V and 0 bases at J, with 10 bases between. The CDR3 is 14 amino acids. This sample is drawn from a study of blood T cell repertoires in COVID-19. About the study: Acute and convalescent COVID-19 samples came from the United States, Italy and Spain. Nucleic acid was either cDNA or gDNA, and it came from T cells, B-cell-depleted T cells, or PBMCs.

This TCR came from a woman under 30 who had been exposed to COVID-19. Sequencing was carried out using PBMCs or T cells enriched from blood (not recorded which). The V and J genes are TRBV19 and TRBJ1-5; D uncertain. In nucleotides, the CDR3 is TGTGCCAGTACCCCCGGGTATAGCAATCAGCCCCAGCATTTT. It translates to CASTPGYSNQPQHF.